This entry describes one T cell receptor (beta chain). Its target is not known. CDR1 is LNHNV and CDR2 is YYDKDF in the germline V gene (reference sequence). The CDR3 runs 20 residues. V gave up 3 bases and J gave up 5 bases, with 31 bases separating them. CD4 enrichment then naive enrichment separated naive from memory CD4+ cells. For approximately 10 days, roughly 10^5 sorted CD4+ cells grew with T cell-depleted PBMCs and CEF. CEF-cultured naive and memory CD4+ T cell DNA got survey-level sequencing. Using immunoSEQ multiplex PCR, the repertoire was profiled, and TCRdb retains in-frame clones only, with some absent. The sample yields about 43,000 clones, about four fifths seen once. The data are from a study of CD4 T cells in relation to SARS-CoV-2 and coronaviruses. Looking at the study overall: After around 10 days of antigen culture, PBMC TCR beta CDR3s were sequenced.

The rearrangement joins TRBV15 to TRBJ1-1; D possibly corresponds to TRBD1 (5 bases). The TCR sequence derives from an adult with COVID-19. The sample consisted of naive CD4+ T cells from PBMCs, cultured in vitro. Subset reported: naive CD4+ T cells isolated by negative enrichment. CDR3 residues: CATSSPGGVPGARGLTEAFF. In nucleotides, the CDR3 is TGTGCCACCAGCAGTCCGGGTGGGGTTCCCGGGGCTCGAGGGTTAACTGAAGCTTTCTTT.